This record covers a single TCR beta chain. Antigen specificity is unknown. PCR primers comprised 60 Vbeta and 13 Jbeta primers. Profiling relied on immunoSEQ multiplex PCR, and the TCRdb table lists in-frame clones only, not all of them. In the table there are some 150,000 clones, around 88% of which are singletons. This record belongs to a study of cytomegalovirus exposure and HLA in healthy donors. Per the germline V gene, CDR1 is SGHTA and CDR2 is FQGNSA. The CDR3 is 11 residues long. V was trimmed by 5 bases and J by 7 bases, leaving 8 bases between them. Whole-study results and caveats: Clonal expansion, a later analysis showed, was greater in HLA-associated TCR beta chains than in equally common others. One cluster of highly shared sequence variants probably arose as a sequencing artifact. The study recorded 150 to 200 TCR beta chains that were cytomegalovirus-associated.

The sequence was obtained from a woman under 40 in good health and CMV-seronegative. The chain links TRBV7-2 to TRBJ2-5; D gene unclear. Material: PBMCs. As DNA, the CDR3 is TGTGCCAGCAGCCCTCCAGGGACCCAGTACTTC. As protein: CASSPPGTQYF.